This T cell receptor (beta chain) was captured in a study of cytomegalovirus exposure and HLA in healthy donors. Points on this clone: As yet, its antigen is unknown.

The CDR3 length is 14 residues. Between the trimmed V and J ends, which lost 5 bases and 9 bases, there was a span of 17 bases. Germline V gene sequence: CDR1 SGHNT, CDR2 YENEEA. Study-level findings and limits: Differences between HLA loci emerged in a later analysis of TCR association rates, with DRB1 most and HLA-C fewest.

PCR involved 60 Vbeta and 13 Jbeta primers. The data were produced by immunoSEQ multiplex PCR, yet TCRdb's version contains in-frame clones alone and is incomplete. The data show approximately 140,000 clones, 88% seen once. Though probably carrying unrecorded immune exposures, donors were nominally healthy at sampling. The TCR was taken from a woman aged 40 to 50 in good health and CMV-seronegative. The chain employs TRBV11-3 and TRBJ2-1; tentative D call: TRBD2 (5 bases). The sequenced material came from PBMCs. In nucleotides, the CDR3 is TGTGCCAGCAGCCCGGGGAGTGGCGGCCCTGAGCAGTTCTTC. It specifies CASSPGSGGPEQFF.